This TCR beta chain was retrieved from a study of T cell responses to AZD1222 COVID-19 vaccine. The CDR3 is 16 residues long. The ends were cut back, 2 bases at V and 9 bases at J, with 17 bases in the middle. The germline V gene encodes CDR1 LGHDT and CDR2 YNNKEL (reference sequence). This clone was observed a handful of times. The antigen is unknown. Study-level findings and limits: The CD4 TCRs associated with vaccination extended across spike and predominated at 160-218 and 743-854. The peak T cell response came first, and repertoires were sampled only after it. There were mostly white British donors and more females than males, and clonal diversity was possibly underestimated.

Produced via immunoSEQ multiplex PCR; TCRdb's table is partial and in-frame only. This table has some 130,000 clones, roughly 85% appearing once. V gene TRBV3-1 (or the pseudogene TRBV3-2) combines with J gene TRBJ1-6, with D possibly matching TRBD1 (6 bases). The specimen comprised peripheral blood, sampled on day 0 of AZD1222 vaccination. The TCR was taken from an adult in good health. The CDR3 here is CASSQMGPTGGSPLHF. For the CDR3, the DNA is TGTGCCAGCAGCCAAATGGGCCCGACAGGAGGTTCACCCCTCCACTTT.